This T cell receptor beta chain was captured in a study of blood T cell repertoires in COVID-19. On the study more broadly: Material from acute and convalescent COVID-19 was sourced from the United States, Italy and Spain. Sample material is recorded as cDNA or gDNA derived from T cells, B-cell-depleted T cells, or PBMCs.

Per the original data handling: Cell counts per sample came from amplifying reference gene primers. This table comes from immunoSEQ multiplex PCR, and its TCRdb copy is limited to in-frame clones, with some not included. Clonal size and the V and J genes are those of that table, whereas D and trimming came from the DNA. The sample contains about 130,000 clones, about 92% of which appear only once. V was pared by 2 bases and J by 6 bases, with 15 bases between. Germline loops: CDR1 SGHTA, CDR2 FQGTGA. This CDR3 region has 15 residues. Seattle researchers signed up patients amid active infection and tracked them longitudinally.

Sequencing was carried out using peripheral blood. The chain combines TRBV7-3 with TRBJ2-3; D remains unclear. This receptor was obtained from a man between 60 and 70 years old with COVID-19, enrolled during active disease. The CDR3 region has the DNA TGTGCCAGCAGCTTAGGGCCTTCGATACCTGATACGCAGTATTTT. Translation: CASSLGPSIPDTQYF.